Presented here are 20 T cell receptor beta chains from one specimen sequenced in a study of post-analysis software for immune sequencing data (dated by TCRdb to about 2015). Beyond this particular receptor, the publication reports: Patients showed significantly higher frequencies than controls for about 5 TRBV segments, among them TRBV5-6, TRBV5-1 and TRBV20-1.

Their antigens are not known. Receptor libraries were prepared by PCR. The sequencing machine was an Illumina HiSeq 2500. To reduce PCR and sequencing biases, unique molecular identifiers were incorporated into the TCR beta cDNA libraries. The public sequencing data were trimmed at Q25 with fastp and processed into clonotypes with MiXCR by TCRdb, which kept only in-frame beta chains. Rows are unified per CDR3 protein, each entry keeping the most common DNA and genes. For this sample there are 700,000 to 800,000 distinct CDR3 sequences; 25% to 30% appear just once. Of the sample, roughly 0.53% falls within the top ten clones. The sample taken for sequencing was blood. The receptors originated from a girl aged 10-17 years with multiple sclerosis.

The genes are TRBV5-1 and TRBJ1-1; D is undetermined. CDR1 and CDR2 from the germline V gene are SGHRS and YFSETQ. The CDR3 extends over 13 amino acids. Between the trimmed V and J ends, which lost 2 bases and 7 bases, there was a span of 12 bases. CDR3 sequence reads: CASSLREPVEAFF. The CDR3 DNA reads TGCGCCAGCAGCTTAAGGGAGCCAGTTGAAGCTTTCTTT.

Only a few counts were recorded for this clonotype. The chain combines TRBV29-1 with TRBJ1-2, with D unclear. CDR3 size: 14 residues. Trimming took off 6 bases at V and 8 bases at J, with 22 bases between the two ends. Germline CDR1 reads SQVTM; CDR2 reads ANQGSEA. Written as DNA, the CDR3 is TGCAGCGTAAACTCAATAAACCTATATGCGGGCTACACCTTC. This sequence encodes CSVNSINLYAGYTF.

The gene calls are TRBV7-9 and TRBJ1-1; tentative D call: TRBD1 (6 bases). The CDR3 totals 14 residues. CDR1 and CDR2 (germline): SEHNR, FQNEAQ (reference sequence). The germline V and J ends were trimmed by 5 bases and 6 bases, with 16 bases remaining between them. The CDR3 sequence: CASSQQTGPPEAFF. The CDR3 coding sequence is TGTGCCAGCAGCCAGCAGACAGGTCCCCCTGAAGCTTTCTTT.

V is TRBV9 and J is TRBJ1-1; D is perhaps TRBD1 (5 bases). The CDR3 contains 16 residues. The V and J ends lost 1 base and 1 base respectively, with 14 bases between them. The germline CDR1 and CDR2 sequences are SGDLS and YYNGEE. Here the CDR3 DNA reads TGTGCCAGCAGCGTAACTGGGGGAATGGGGAACACTGAAGCTTTCTTT. Its translation: CASSVTGGMGNTEAFF.

This clonotype was counted between two and nine times. The chain recombines TRBV20-1 with TRBJ2-3, with 9 bases that match TRBD2. Per germline, CDR1 DFQATT and CDR2 SNEGSKA (reference sequence). This CDR3 is 14 amino acids long. J was trimmed by 5 bases and V by 5 bases; bases with no gene match: 8. CDR3 nucleotide sequence: TGCAGTGCTCAACCGGGACTAGCCAGAGATACGCAGTATTTT. It yields the protein CSAQPGLARDTQYF.

This clonotype was seen at least ten times. The J gene is TRBJ2-7, the V gene TRBV27; 8 bases align to TRBD1. Trimming took 3 bases from V and 3 from J; bases not matched to a gene: 4. Germline CDR1 and CDR2: MNHEY and SMNVEV (reference sequence). The CDR3 spans 14 residues. The CDR3 DNA reads as TGTGCCAGCAGTTTCGGGACAGGTGACTACGAGCAGTACTTC. It codes for CASSFGTGDYEQYF.

This clonotype was recorded a few times. The V gene is TRBV27, the J gene TRBJ2-7, with TRBD1 matching over 8 bases. There are 14 residues in the CDR3. Trimming took 7 bases from V and 5 from J; bases not matched to a gene: 10. The germline gives CDR1 MNHEY, CDR2 SMNVEV (reference sequence). The CDR3 sequence: CASTSLDRGDEQYF. Written as DNA, the CDR3 is TGTGCCAGCACGTCCCTCGACAGGGGCGACGAGCAGTACTTC.

This chain links TRBV20-1 with TRBJ1-5; 12 positions agree with TRBD1. V lost 3 bases to trimming and J lost 3 bases; unmatched junction nucleotides: 3. CDR1 is DFQATT, CDR2 SNEGSKA, per germline (reference sequence). This CDR3 has 15 amino acids. The CDR3 DNA reads TGCAGTGCTAGGGGGACAGGGGGCAACAATCAGCCCCAGCATTTT. This translates into CSARGTGGNNQPQHF.

The chain combines TRBV2 with TRBJ2-1; D gene uncertain. Deletions cut 3 bases from V and 8 bases from J, with 8 bases between. Germline-derived CDR1 and CDR2 are SNHLY and FYNNEI. The CDR3 is 12 residues long. CDR3 residues: CASSDYGHEQFF. CDR3 nucleotide sequence: TGTGCCAGCAGTGATTACGGCCATGAGCAGTTCTTC.

This clonotype was found a few times. Written as DNA, the CDR3 is TGTGCCAGCAGCATCCGGGGATGGGAGACCCAGTACTTC. This sequence encodes CASSIRGWETQYF. The rearrangement joins TRBV7-2 to TRBJ2-5; D is perhaps TRBD2 (5 bases). Germline CDR1 reads SGHTA; CDR2 reads FQGNSA. The CDR3 has 13 amino acids. Trimming pared 5 bases from V and 5 bases from J, leaving 12 bases between.

This clonotype occurred a few times. The chain joins TRBV4-3 to TRBJ2-1, with a possible D match to TRBD1 (6 bases). V lost 3 bases and J lost 1, with 22 bases in between. In germline, CDR1 is LGHNA, CDR2 YSLEER. This CDR3 is 19 amino acids long. Here the CDR3 reads CASSQDTLSGVPSYNEQFF. In DNA, the CDR3 is TGCGCCAGCAGCCAGGACACCCTGTCAGGGGTGCCTTCCTACAATGAGCAGTTCTTC.

The chain combines TRBV28 with TRBJ1-5; possible D gene TRBD1, 5 bases. Per germline, CDR1 MDHEN and CDR2 SYDVKM. The CDR3 is made up of 14 amino acids. V lost 6 bases and J lost 6, with 15 bases in between. The chain's CDR3 is CASSQLGVRQPQHF. The CDR3 nucleotides read TGTGCCAGCAGCCAATTGGGGGTCCGTCAGCCCCAGCATTTT.

The genes are TRBV29-1 and TRBJ2-6; D is perhaps TRBD1 (6 bases). V gave up 4 bases and J gave up 4 bases, with 8 bases separating them. This CDR3 spans 13 amino acids. Germline loops: CDR1 SQVTM, CDR2 ANQGSEA. CDR3 sequence: CSVGGPGANVLTF. CDR3 nucleotides: TGCAGCGTTGGGGGGCCCGGGGCCAACGTCCTGACTTTC. Filled out from reference TRBV29-1 and TRBJ2-6, the complete variable domain reads SAVISQKPSRDICQRGTSLTIQCQVDSQVTMMFWYRQQPGQSLTLIATANQGSEATYESGFVIDKFPISRPNLTFSTLTVSNMSPEDSSIYLCSVGGPGANVLTFGAGSRLTVL.

V usage is TRBV29-1 and J usage is TRBJ2-7; D may be TRBD1 (6 bases). V was clipped by 4 bases and J by 2 bases, with 6 bases between them. This CDR3 has 11 residues. Germline assignment: CDR1 SQVTM and CDR2 ANQGSEA. The CDR3 bases are TGCAGCGTTGCAGGGGCCTACGAGCAGTACTTC. Protein: CSVAGAYEQYF.

The chain is built from TRBV6-7 and TRBJ1-1, with D perhaps matching TRBD1 (6 bases). Being an ORF, TRBV6-7 has a function that is uncertain. Trimming left V 0 bases short and J 0 bases short, with 17 bases between. The CDR3 totals 18 residues. CDR3 sequence: CASSYSGRGPLMNTEAFF. CDR3 bases: TGTGCCAGCAGTTACTCAGGCAGGGGCCCGTTAATGAACACTGAAGCTTTCTTT.

The DNA for the CDR3 is TGTGCCAGCAGCCAAGAACAGATAGGCACTGAAGCTTTCTTT. Encoded protein: CASSQEQIGTEAFF. The V gene is TRBV3-1, the J gene TRBJ1-1; D ambiguous. The V end was cut by 0 bases, the J end by 4 bases, with 9 bases between. CDR1 and CDR2 (germline): LGHDT, YNNKEL (reference sequence). This CDR3 has 14 amino acids.

The genes are TRBV9 and TRBJ2-7; D possibly matches TRBD1 or TRBD2 (5 bases each). The CDR3 spans 15 residues. The V and J ends lost 0 bases and 2 bases respectively, with 12 bases between them. Germline V gene sequence: CDR1 SGDLS, CDR2 YYNGEE. CDR3 nucleotides: TGTGCCAGCAGCGTAGAGTGGGGGTACCCCTACGAGCAGTACTTC. Translated: CASSVEWGYPYEQYF.

Only a few counts were recorded for this clonotype. Compared with germline, one end of the junction differs, possibly owing to a read error. The V call is TRBV3-1, the J call TRBJ2-1, with 11 bases aligning to TRBD1. The germline CDR1 and CDR2 sequences are LGHDT and YNNKEL (reference sequence). The CDR3 contains 15 residues. CDR3 residues: CASSQRDRGDNEQFF. CDR3 bases: TGTGCCAGCAGCCAGCGGGACAGGGGGGACAACGAGCAGTTCTTC.

This clonotype showed up just a few times. The chain has TRBV4-3 and TRBJ2-7; no clear D. Germline V gives CDR1 LGHNA, CDR2 YSLEER. The CDR3 extends over 13 amino acids. Trimming cost V 0 bases and J 1 base, with 4 bases left between them. CDR3 sequence (DNA): TGCGCCAGCAGCCAAGATGTGTCCTACGAGCAGTACTTC. Translated: CASSQDVSYEQYF.

This clonotype was counted between two and nine times. The CDR3 loop is CASSYADRGYEQYF. As DNA, the CDR3 is TGTGCCAGCAGTTATGCGGACAGGGGGTACGAGCAGTACTTC. This chain links TRBV6-5 with TRBJ2-7, with 10 bases fitting TRBD1. The V segment lost 3 bases and the J segment 4 bases; nucleotides outside the gene matches: 3. The CDR3 loop spans 14 amino acids. Germline-derived CDR1 and CDR2 are MNHEY and SVGAGI.